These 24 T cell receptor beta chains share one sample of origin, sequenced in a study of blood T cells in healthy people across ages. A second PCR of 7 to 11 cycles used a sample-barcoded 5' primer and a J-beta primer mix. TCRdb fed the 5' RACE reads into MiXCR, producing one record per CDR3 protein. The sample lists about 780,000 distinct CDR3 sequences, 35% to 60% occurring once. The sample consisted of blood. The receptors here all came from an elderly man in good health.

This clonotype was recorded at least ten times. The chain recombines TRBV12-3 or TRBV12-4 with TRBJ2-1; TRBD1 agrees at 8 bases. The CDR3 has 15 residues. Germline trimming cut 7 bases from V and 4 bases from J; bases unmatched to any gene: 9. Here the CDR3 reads CASILGQGSYNEQFF. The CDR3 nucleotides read TGTGCCAGCATTCTAGGACAGGGATCATACAATGAGCAGTTCTTC.

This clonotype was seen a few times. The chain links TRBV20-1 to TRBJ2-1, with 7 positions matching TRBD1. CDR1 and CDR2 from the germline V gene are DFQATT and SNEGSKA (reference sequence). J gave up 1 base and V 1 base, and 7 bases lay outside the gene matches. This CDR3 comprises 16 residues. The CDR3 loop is CSARVSQGSSYNEQFF. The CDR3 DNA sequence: TGCAGTGCTAGAGTCTCACAGGGGAGTTCCTACAATGAGCAGTTCTTC.

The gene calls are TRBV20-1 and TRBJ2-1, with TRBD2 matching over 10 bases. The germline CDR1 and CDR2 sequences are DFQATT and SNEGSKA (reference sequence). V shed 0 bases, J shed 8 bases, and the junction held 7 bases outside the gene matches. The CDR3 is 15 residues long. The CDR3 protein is CSARDLAGVGDEQFF. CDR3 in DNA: TGCAGTGCTAGAGATCTAGCGGGAGTCGGTGATGAGCAGTTCTTC.

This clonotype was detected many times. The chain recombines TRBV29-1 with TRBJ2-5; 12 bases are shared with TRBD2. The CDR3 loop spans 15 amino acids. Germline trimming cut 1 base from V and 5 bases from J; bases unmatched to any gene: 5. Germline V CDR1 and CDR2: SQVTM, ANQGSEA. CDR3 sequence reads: CSVEGTSGIWETQYF. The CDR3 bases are TGCAGCGTTGAAGGGACTAGCGGGATCTGGGAGACCCAGTACTTC.

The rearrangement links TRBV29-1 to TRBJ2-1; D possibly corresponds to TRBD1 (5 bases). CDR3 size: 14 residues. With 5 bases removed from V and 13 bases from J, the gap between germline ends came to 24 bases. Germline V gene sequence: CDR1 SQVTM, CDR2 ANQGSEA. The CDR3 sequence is CSVTPGQGKETQFF. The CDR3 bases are TGCAGCGTTACACCGGGTCAGGGCAAAGAGACCCAGTTCTTC.

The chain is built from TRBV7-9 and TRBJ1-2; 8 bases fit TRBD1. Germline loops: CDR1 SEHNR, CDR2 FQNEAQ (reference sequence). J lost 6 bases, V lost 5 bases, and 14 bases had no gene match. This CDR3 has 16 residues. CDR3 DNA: TGTGCCAGCAGCCCGTTTGATGATGGACAGGGCCATGGCTACACCTTC. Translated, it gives CASSPFDDGQGHGYTF.

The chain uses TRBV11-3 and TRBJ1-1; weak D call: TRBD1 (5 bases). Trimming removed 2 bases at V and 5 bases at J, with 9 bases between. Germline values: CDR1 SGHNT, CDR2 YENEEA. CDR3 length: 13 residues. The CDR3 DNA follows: TGTGCCAGCAGCTTATTGACAGCAACTGAAGCTTTCTTT. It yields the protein CASSLLTATEAFF.

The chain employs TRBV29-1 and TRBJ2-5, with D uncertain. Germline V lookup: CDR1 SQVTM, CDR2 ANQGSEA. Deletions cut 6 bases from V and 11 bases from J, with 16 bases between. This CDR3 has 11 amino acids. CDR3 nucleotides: TGCAGCGTCGAGGAAGCAAATGAGCAGTACTTC. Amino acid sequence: CSVEEANEQYF.

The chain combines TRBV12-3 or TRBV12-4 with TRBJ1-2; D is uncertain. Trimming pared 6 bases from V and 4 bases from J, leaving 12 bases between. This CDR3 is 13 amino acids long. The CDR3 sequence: CASSPSQSYGYTF. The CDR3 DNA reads TGTGCCAGCAGCCCATCGCAGTCCTATGGCTACACCTTC.

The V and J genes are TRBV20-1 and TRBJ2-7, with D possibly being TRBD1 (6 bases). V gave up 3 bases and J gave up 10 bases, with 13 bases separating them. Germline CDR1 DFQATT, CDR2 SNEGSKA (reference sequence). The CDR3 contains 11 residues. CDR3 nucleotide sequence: TGCAGTGCTAGTCCTGGGGGCGCCCAGTACTTC. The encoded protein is CSASPGGAQYF.

CDR3 DNA: TGTGCCAGCAGTTTATGGGGTCTTAACACCGGGGAGCTGTTTTTT. Its protein is CASSLWGLNTGELFF. This chain uses TRBV28 with TRBJ2-2; D is ambiguous. The germline V and J ends were trimmed by 0 bases and 2 bases, with 7 bases remaining between them. The CDR3 consists of 15 residues. Germline V gives CDR1 MDHEN, CDR2 SYDVKM.

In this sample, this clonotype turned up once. The CDR3 reads CASSFGLTGKDCEQYF. The CDR3 nucleotides read TGTGCCAGCAGTTTTGGTTTGACAGGGAAGGATTGCGAGCAGTACTTC. This sequence joins TRBV6-8 and TRBJ2-5; 7 bases map to TRBD1. The tail of the sequence fits TRBJ2-7 better, so the J call may be wrong. This CDR3 comprises 16 residues. Germline lookup yields CDR1 MNHGY and CDR2 SAAAGT.

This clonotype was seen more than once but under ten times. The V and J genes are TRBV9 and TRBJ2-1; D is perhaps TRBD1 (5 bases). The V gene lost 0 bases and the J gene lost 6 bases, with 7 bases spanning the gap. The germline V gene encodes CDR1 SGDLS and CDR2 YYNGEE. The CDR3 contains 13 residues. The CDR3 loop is CASSVVQGNEQFF. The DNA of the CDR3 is TGTGCCAGCAGCGTAGTCCAGGGCAATGAGCAGTTCTTC.

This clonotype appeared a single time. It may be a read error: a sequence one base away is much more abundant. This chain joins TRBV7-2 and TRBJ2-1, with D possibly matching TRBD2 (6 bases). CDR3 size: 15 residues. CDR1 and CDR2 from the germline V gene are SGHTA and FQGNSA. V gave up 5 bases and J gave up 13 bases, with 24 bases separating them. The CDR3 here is CASSPSTSNRETQFF. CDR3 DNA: TGTGCCAGCAGCCCCTCCACTAGCAATAGAGAGACCCAGTTCTTC. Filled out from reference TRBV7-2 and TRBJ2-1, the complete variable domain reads GAGVSQSPSNKVTEKGKDVELRCDPISGHTALYWYRQSLGQGLEFLIYFQGNSAPDKSGLPSDRFSAERTGGSVSTLTIQRTQQEDSAVYLCASSPSTSNRETQFFGPGTRLTVL.

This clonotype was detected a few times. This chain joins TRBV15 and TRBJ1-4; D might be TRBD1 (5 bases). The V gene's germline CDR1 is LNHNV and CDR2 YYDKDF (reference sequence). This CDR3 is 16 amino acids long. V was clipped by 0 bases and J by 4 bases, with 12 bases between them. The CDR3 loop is CATSRDVGEVNEKLFF. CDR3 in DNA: TGTGCCACCAGCAGAGATGTAGGGGAAGTTAATGAAAAACTGTTTTTT.

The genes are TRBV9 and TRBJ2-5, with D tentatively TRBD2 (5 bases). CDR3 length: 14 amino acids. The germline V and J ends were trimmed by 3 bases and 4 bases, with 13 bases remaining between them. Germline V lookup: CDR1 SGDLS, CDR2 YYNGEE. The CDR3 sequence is CASSAYRAGETQYF. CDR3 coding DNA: TGTGCCAGCAGCGCGTATCGGGCGGGAGAGACCCAGTACTTC.

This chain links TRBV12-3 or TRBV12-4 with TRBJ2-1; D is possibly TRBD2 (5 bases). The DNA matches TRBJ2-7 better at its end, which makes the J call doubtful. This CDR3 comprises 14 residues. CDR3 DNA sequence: TGTGCCAGCATCGGGATGAGCTCCTACAATGAGCAGTACTTC. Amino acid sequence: CASIGMSSYNEQYF.

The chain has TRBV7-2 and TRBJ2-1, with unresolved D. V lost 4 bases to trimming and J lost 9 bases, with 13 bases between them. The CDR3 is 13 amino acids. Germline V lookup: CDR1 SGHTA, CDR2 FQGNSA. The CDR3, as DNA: TGTGCCAGCAGCTCACTCCCGTCGGGTGAGCAGTTCTTC. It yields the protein CASSSLPSGEQFF.

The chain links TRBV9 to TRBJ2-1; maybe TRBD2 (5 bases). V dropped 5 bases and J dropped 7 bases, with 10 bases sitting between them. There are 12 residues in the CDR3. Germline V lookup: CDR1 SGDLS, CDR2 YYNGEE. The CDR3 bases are TGTGCCAGCAGTCAACTAGATAATGAGCAGTTCTTC. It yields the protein CASSQLDNEQFF.

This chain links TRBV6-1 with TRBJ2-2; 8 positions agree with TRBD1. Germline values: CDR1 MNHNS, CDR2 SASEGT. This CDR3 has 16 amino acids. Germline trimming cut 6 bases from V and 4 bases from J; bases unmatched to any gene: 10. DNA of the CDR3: TGTGCCAGCAGGATTCCGGGACAGGCAAGCACCGGGGAGCTGTTTTTT. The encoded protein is CASRIPGQASTGELFF.

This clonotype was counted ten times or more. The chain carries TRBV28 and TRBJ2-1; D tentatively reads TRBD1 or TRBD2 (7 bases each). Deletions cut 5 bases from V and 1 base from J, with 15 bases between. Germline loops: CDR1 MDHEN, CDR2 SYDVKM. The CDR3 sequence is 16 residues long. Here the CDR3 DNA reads TGTGCCAGCAGTCCCAGGGAGGGGGCTTCCTACAATGAGCAGTTCTTC. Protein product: CASSPREGASYNEQFF. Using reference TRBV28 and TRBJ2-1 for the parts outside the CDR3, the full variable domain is DVKVTQSSRYLVKRTGEKVFLECVQDMDHENMFWYRQDPGLGLRLIYFSYDVKMKEKGDIPEGYSVSREKKERFSLILESASTNQTSMYLCASSPREGASYNEQFFGPGTRLTVL.

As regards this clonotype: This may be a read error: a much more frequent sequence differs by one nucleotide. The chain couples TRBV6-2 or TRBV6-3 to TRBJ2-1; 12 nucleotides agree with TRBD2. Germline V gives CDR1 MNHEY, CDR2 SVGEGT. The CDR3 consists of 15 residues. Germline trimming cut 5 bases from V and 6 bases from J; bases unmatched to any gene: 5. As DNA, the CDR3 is TGTGCCAGCAGTCAGACTAGCGGGAGAATCAATGAGCAGTTCTTC. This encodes CASSQTSGRINEQFF.

This CDR3 is CSARDHGGIQYF. Here the CDR3 DNA reads TGCAGTGCTAGAGATCATGGAGGCATTCAGTACTTC. The chain recombines TRBV20-1 with TRBJ2-4; D may be TRBD2 (5 bases). The CDR3 length is 12 residues. Trimming pared 0 bases from V and 9 bases from J, leaving 9 bases between. The germline CDR1 and CDR2 sequences are DFQATT and SNEGSKA (reference sequence).

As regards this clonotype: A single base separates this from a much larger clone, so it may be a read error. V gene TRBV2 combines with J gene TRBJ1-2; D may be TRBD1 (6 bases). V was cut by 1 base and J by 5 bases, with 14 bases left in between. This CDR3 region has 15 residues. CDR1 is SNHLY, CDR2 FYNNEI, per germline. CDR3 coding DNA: TGTGCCAGCAGTGAAGTAGACAGGAACAATTATGGCTACACCTTC. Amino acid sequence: CASSEVDRNNYGYTF.